What follows are 3 T cell receptor beta chains derived from one specimen sequenced in a study of T cells expressing NK-cell markers. TCRdb re-called the 5' RACE reads, yielding one record per CDR3 amino acid sequence without DNA. The sample data list over 13,000 distinct CDR3 sequences. The sequenced sample consisted of blood T cells: a sorted CD56 or NKG2C T cell subset, CD4+ or CD8+ T cells, or bulk PBMC T cells (not recorded which). The origin of the receptors is a man aged 18-70 years in good health.

The V gene is TRBV6-2 or TRBV6-3, the J gene TRBJ2-2. Germline CDR1 is MNHEY and CDR2 is SVGEGT. CDR3 length: 14 amino acids. CDR3 sequence: CASSYSIDTGELFF.

The chain joins TRBV2 to TRBJ1-3; TCRdb's assignment of TRBD1 cannot be checked, as there is no DNA. The CDR3 has 16 amino acids. Germline V gene lookup returns CDR1 SNHLY and CDR2 FYNNEI. CDR3 region: CASSEGRPVSGNTIYF.

This chain links TRBV6-1 with TRBJ2-2. The CDR3 runs 16 residues. The V gene's germline CDR1 is MNHNS and CDR2 SASEGT. The CDR3 sequence: CASSRTGQSRPGELFF.